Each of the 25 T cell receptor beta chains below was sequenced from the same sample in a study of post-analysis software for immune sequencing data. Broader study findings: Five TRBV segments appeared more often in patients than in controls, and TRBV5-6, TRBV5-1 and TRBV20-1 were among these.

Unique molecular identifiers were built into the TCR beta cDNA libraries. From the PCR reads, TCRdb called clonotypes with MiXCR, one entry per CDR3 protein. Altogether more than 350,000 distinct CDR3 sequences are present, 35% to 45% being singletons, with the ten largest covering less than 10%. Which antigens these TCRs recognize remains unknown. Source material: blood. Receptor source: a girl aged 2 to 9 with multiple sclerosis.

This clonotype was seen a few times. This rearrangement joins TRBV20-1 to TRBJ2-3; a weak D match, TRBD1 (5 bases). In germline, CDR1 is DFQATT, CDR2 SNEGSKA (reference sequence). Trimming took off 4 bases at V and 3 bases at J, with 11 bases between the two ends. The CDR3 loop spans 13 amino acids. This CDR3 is CSAIRAGTDTQYF. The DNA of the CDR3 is TGCAGTGCTATAAGAGCAGGGACAGATACGCAGTATTTT.

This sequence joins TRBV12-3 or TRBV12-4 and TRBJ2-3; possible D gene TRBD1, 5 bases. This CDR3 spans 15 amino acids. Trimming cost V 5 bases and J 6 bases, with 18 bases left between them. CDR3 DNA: TGTGCCAGCAGTGTCCAGCAGGGAAGGATGGATACGCAGTATTTT. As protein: CASSVQQGRMDTQYF.

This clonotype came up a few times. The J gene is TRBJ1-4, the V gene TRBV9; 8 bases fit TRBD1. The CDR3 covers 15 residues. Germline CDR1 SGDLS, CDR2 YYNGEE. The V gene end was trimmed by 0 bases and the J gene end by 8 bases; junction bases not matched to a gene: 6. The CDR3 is CASSVGPGGGEKLFF. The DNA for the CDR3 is TGTGCCAGCAGCGTAGGGCCAGGGGGCGGGGAAAAACTGTTTTTT.

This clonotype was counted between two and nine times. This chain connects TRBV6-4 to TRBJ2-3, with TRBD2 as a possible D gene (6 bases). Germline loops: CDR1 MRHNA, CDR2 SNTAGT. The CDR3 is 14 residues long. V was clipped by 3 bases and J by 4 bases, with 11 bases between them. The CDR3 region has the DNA TGTGCCAGCAGTGAGGCGGGGATGGCAGATACGCAGTATTTT. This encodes CASSEAGMADTQYF.

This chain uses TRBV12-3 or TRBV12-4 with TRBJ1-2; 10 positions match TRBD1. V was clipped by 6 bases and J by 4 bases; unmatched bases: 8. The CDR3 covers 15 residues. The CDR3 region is CASSPMGDRGYGYTF. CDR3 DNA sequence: TGTGCCAGCAGCCCCATGGGGGACAGGGGCTATGGCTACACCTTC.

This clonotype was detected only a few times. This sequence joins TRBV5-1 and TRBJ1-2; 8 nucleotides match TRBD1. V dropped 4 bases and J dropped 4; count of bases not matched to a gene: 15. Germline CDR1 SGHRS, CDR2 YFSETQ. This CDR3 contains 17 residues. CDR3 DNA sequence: TGCGCCAGCAGCCCGGACAGGGCGAGAAATTTAGGCTATGGCTACACCTTC. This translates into CASSPDRARNLGYGYTF.

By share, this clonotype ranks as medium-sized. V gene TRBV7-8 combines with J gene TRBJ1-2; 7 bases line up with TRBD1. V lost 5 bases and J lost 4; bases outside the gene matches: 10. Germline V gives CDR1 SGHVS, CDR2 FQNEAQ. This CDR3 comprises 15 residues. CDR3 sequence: CASSLGGRGAYGYTF. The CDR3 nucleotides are TGTGCCAGCAGCCTTGGGGGCAGGGGGGCCTATGGCTACACCTTC.

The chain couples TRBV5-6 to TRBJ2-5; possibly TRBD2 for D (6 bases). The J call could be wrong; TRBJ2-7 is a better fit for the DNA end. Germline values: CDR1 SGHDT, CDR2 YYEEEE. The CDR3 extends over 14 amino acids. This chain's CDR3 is CASSWGVQVDEQYF. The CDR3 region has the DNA TGTGCCAGCAGCTGGGGGGTACAGGTCGACGAGCAGTACTTC.

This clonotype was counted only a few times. DNA of the CDR3: TGTGCCAGCAGTTTAAGAGGGAACACTGAAGCTTTCTTT. Translation: CASSLRGNTEAFF. The chain combines TRBV12-3 or TRBV12-4 with TRBJ1-1; D is uncertain. The CDR3 is 13 residues long. Trimming pared 2 bases from V and 1 base from J, leaving 5 bases between.

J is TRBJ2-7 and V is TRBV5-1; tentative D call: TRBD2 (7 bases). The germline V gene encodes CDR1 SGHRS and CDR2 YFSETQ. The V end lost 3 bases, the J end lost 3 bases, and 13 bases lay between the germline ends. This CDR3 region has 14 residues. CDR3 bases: TGCGCCAGCAGCTGGGGGGGCAGGGGCTACGAGCAGTACTTC. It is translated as CASSWGGRGYEQYF.

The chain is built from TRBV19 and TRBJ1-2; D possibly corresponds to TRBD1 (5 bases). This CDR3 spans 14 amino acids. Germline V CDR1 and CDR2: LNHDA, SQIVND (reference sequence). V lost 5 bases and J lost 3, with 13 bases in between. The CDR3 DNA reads TGTGCCAGTAGTCCCCGCGACAGTTACTATGGCTACACCTTC. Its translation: CASSPRDSYYGYTF.

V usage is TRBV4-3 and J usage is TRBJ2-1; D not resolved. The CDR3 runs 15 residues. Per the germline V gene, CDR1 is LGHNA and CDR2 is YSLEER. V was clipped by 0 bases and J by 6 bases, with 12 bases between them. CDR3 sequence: CASSQDLPASNEQFF. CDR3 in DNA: TGCGCCAGCAGCCAAGATCTCCCGGCGAGCAATGAGCAGTTCTTC.

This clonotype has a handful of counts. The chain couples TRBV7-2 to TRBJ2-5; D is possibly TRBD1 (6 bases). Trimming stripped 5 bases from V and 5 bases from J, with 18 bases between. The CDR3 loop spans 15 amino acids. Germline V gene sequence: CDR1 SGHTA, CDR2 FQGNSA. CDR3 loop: CASSPTTGVIETQYF. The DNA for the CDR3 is TGTGCCAGCAGCCCCACGACAGGTGTCATCGAGACCCAGTACTTC.

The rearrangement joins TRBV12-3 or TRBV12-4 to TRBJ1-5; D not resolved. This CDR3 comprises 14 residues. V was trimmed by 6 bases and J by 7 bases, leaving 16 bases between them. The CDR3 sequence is CASSPRTPGQPQHF. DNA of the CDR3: TGTGCCAGCAGCCCGAGGACCCCCGGACAGCCCCAGCATTTT.

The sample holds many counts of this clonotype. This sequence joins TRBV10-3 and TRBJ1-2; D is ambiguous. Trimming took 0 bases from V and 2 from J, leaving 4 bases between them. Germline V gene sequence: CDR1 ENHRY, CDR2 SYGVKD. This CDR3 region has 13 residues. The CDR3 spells CAISESLNYGYTF. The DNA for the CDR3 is TGTGCCATCAGTGAGTCGCTGAACTATGGCTACACCTTC.

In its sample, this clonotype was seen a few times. As DNA, the CDR3 is TGCGCCAGCAGCCTCACCCCCGGGGAATACGAGCAGTACTTC. Amino acid sequence: CASSLTPGEYEQYF. The chain carries TRBV5-1 and TRBJ2-5, with a tentative D call TRBD2 (5 bases). The assigned J gene may be wrong: the sequence end matches TRBJ2-7 better. Per the germline V gene, CDR1 is SGHRS and CDR2 is YFSETQ. The CDR3 contains 14 residues.

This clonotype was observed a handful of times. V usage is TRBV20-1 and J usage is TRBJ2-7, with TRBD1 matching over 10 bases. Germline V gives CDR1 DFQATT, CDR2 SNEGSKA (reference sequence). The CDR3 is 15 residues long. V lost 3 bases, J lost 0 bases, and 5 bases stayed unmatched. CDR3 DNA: TGCAGTGCTAGCGGACAGGGGGATTACTCCTACGAGCAGTACTTC. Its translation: CSASGQGDYSYEQYF.

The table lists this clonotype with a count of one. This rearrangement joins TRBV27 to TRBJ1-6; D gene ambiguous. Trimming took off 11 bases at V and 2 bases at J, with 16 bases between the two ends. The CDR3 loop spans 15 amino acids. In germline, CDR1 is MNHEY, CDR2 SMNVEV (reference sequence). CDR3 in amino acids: CAVIWQFPYNSPLHF. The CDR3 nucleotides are TGTGCCGTTATTTGGCAGTTTCCCTATAATTCACCCCTCCACTTT.

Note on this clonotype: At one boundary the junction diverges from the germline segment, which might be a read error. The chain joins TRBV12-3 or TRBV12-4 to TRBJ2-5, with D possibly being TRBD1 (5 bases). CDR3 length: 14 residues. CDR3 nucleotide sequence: TGTGCCAGCAGTTTCAGGGTCTTTGAAGAAACCCAGTACTTC. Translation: CASSFRVFEETQYF.

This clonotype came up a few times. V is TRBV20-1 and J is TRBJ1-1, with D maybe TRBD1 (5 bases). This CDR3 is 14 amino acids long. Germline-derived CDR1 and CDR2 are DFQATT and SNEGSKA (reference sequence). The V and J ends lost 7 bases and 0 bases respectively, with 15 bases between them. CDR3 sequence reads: CSGIVGHLNTEAFF. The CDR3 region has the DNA TGCAGTGGGATAGTAGGACACTTGAACACTGAAGCTTTCTTT.

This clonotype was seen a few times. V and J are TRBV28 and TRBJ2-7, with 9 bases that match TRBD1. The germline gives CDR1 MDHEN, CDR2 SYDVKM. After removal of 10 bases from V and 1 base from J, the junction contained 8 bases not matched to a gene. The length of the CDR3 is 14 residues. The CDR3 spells CATHRDRDSYEQYF. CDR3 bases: TGTGCCACCCACCGGGACAGGGATTCCTACGAGCAGTACTTC. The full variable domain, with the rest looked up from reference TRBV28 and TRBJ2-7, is DVKVTQSSRYLVKRTGEKVFLECVQDMDHENMFWYRQDPGLGLRLIYFSYDVKMKEKGDIPEGYSVSREKKERFSLILESASTNQTSMYLCATHRDRDSYEQYFGPGTRLTVT.

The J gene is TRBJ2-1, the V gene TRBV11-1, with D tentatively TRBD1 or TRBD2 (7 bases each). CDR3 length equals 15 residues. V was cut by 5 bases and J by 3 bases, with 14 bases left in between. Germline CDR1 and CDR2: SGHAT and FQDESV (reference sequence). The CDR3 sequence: CASSPQGRDYNEQFF. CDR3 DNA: TGTGCCAGCAGCCCACAGGGGAGGGACTACAATGAGCAGTTCTTC. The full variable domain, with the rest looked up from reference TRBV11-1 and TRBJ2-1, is EAEVAQSPRYKITEKSQAVAFWCDPISGHATLYWYRQILGQGPELLVQFQDESVVDDSQLPKDRFSAERLKGVDSTLKIQPAELGDSAMYLCASSPQGRDYNEQFFGPGTRLTVL.

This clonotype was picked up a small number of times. The CDR3 region is CASSLDGGDGYTF. CDR3 nucleotide sequence: TGTGCCAGCAGCTTAGATGGCGGGGATGGCTACACCTTC. The chain links TRBV7-9 to TRBJ1-2; no definite D call. V was clipped by 1 base and J by 6 bases, with 9 bases between them. Germline assignment: CDR1 SEHNR and CDR2 FQNEAQ (reference sequence). The CDR3 consists of 13 residues.

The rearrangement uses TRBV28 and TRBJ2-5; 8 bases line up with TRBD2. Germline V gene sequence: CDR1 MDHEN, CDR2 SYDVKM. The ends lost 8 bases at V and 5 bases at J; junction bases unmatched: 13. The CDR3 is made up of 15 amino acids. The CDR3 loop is CASLRTSLGGETQYF. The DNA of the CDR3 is TGTGCCAGCCTTCGGACTAGCTTAGGAGGGGAGACCCAGTACTTC.

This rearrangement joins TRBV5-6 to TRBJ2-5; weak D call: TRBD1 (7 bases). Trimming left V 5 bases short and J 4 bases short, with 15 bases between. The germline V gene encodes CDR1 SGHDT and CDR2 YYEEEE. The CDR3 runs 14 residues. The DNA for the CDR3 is TGTGCCAGCAGTTGGCCAGGGGGGTCAGAGACCCAGTACTTC. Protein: CASSWPGGSETQYF.